These T cell receptor beta chains were read from a single sample in a study of siplizumab effects on memory and regulatory T cells. Here immunoSEQ multiplex PCR was the method, and the copy in TCRdb shows in-frame clones only, minus some. The sample shows 50,000 to 70,000 clones, 90% to 97% of them seen only once. Sequenced: naive CD8+ T cells sorted from blood. These receptors were collected from a human donor in good health. The CDR3 runs from the conserved cysteine through the conserved F or W. The D gene is left open where the match is weak. Expanded clones get a size class; other rows say once, few or many, or leave the size out.

J	length	D	size	V	DNA	CDR3
TRBJ2-7	14	-	-	TRBV28	TGTGCCAGCAGTTTCCAGGGGAGCACCTACGAGCAGTACTTC	CASSFQGSTYEQYF
TRBJ2-3	19	-	-	TRBV2	TGTGCCAGCAGCTTAAACCCCCCGGGGCTTTGGGTGGTTACAGATACGCAGTATTTT	CASSLNPPGLWVVTDTQYF
TRBJ2-5	13	-	once	TRBV6-1	TGTGCCAGCAGAGCACAGGGAGGGGAGACCCAGTACTTC	CASRAQGGETQYF
TRBJ1-2	13	-	-	TRBV27	TGTGCCAGCAGCCCACAGGGAAACTATGGCTACACCTTC	CASSPQGNYGYTF
TRBJ2-4	16	-	-	TRBV9	TGTGCCAGCAGCGGAGTCCAGGCTGGGTCCAAAAACATTCAGTACTTC	CASSGVQAGSKNIQYF
TRBJ1-4	16	TRBD1	-	TRBV13	TGTGCCAGCAGCTTACTTGGACAGGGGAGCAAGGAAAAACTGTTTTTT	CASSLLGQGSKEKLFF
TRBJ1-2	13	-	-	TRBV2	TGTGCCAGCACGGACGGTGACTACTATGGCTACACCTTC	CASTDGDYYGYTF
TRBJ1-2	15	TRBD1	-	TRBV5-6	TGTGCCAGCAGCTTGATGACAGGGGGTGGCTATGGCTACACCTTC	CASSLMTGGGYGYTF
TRBJ1-1	13	-	-	TRBV6-5	TGTGCCACCACGGGGGGGCTGGGCACTGAAGCTTTCTTT	CATTGGLGTEAFF
TRBJ2-2	19	TRBD1	-	TRBV9	TGTGCCAGCAGCCCTCCGTGGGTCCGGGACAGGGATATATCCGGGGAGCTGTTTTTT	CASSPPWVRDRDISGELFF
TRBJ1-1	11	-	-	TRBV5-1	TGCGCCAGCAGCTCCGACGGCCACGCTTTCTTT	CASSSDGHAFF
TRBJ1-4	13	-	-	TRBV5-6	TGTGCCAGCGAAGACCTAATGGAGGAAAAACTGTTTTTT	CASEDLMEEKLFF
TRBJ1-5	14	TRBD1	-	TRBV30	TGTGCCTGGGGCCTCGGACAGGGGCATCAGCCCCAGCATTTT	CAWGLGQGHQPQHF
TRBJ2-5	16	TRBD1	-	TRBV28	TGTGCCAGCAGTTTACGGGACAGTAGCTACCAAGAGACCCAGTACTTC	CASSLRDSSYQETQYF
TRBJ2-7	12	-	-	TRBV7-7	TGTGCCAGCAGCGCCGGATCCAGCGAGCAGTACTTC	CASSAGSSEQYF
TRBJ2-3	15	TRBD1	-	TRBV18	TGTGCCAGCTCACCACCGGGACAGGGGGGAGATACGCAGTATTTT	CASSPPGQGGDTQYF
TRBJ2-3	14	-	-	TRBV9	TGTGCCAGCAGCCCAGGGGCTAACCCAGATACGCAGTATTTT	CASSPGANPDTQYF
TRBJ2-7	12	-	-	TRBV19	TGTGCCAGTAGTATGGGGTCCTACGAGCAGTACTTC	CASSMGSYEQYF
TRBJ2-1	18	TRBD1	-	TRBV19	TGTGCCAGTAGTACCACGCGCCCGGGACAGGGAAGGAACAATGAGCAGTTCTTC	CASSTTRPGQGRNNEQFF
TRBJ2-7	15	TRBD1	-	TRBV15	TGTGCCACCAGCAGCTCCGGGACAGGGCTCTACGAGCAGTACTTC	CATSSSGTGLYEQYF
TRBJ2-7	13	-	-	TRBV5-1	TGCGCCAGCAGCTTGGACGCAGCCTACGAGCAGTACTTC	CASSLDAAYEQYF
TRBJ2-7	15	-	-	TRBV9	TGTGCCAGCAGCTTCGAGGGCCTCCCTAGCTACGAGCAGTACTTC	CASSFEGLPSYEQYF
TRBJ2-3	19	TRBD2	-	TRBV28	TGTGCCAGCAGTTTAAGTGGGACTAGCGGGGGAGCCTTCACAGATACGCAGTATTTT	CASSLSGTSGGAFTDTQYF